This T cell receptor beta chain derives from a study of cytomegalovirus exposure and HLA in healthy donors. The CDR3 spans 14 residues. The V gene end was trimmed by 4 bases and the J gene end by 2 bases; junction bases not matched to a gene: 2. Germline CDR1 SGHDT, CDR2 YYEEEE. In its sample, this clone was seen a few times. Its matching antigen is unknown. Study-level findings and limits: In a later analysis, TCR beta V- and J-gene trimming showed a link to a missense DCLRE1C variant.

PCR used 60 Vbeta primers and 13 Jbeta primers. This table comes from immunoSEQ multiplex PCR, and its TCRdb copy is limited to in-frame clones, with some not included. The sample lists 45,000 to 65,000 clones, approximately 70% occurring once. The sequenced material came from PBMCs. This TCR was sampled from a man aged 18 to 29 in good health and CMV-seronegative. V usage is TRBV5-6 and J usage is TRBJ1-5; TRBD1 aligns across 8 bases. CDR3 coding DNA: TGTGCCAGCAGCCTGGACAGGGGCAATCAGCCCCAGCATTTT. Amino acids: CASSLDRGNQPQHF.